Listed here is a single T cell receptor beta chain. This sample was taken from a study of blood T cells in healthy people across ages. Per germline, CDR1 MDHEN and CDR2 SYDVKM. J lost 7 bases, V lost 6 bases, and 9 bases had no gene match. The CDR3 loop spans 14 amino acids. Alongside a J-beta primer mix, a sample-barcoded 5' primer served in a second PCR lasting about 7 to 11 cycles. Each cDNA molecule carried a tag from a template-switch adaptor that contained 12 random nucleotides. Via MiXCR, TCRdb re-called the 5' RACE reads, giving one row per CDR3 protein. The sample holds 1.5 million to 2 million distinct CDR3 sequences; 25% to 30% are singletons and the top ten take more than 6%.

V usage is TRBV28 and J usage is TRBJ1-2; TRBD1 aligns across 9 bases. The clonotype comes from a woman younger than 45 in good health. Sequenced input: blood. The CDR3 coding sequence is TGTGCCAGCAGGGGGACAGGGAACAATGCTGGCTACACCTTC. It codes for CASRGTGNNAGYTF.